The 3 T cell receptor beta chains below all came from one sample that was sequenced in a study of blood T cell repertoires in COVID-19. Measured with immunoSEQ multiplex PCR; TCRdb has only the in-frame clones, and not every one. Among just over 95,000 clones, about 86% were seen once, and the ten largest hold 4.1%. The specimen sequenced was peripheral blood. Every receptor here comes from a man in his sixties with acute or convalescent COVID-19.

The chain's CDR3 is CATSRTGGEIETQYF. CDR3 bases: TGTGCCACCAGCAGAACCGGGGGAGAGATTGAGACCCAGTACTTC. The genes are TRBV15 and TRBJ2-5; weak D call: TRBD2 (6 bases). V was trimmed by 2 bases and J by 5 bases, leaving 15 bases between them. Germline-derived CDR1 and CDR2 are LNHNV and YYDKDF (reference sequence). CDR3 size: 15 residues.

J is TRBJ1-3 and V is TRBV5-1; D is uncertain. Germline loops: CDR1 SGHRS, CDR2 YFSETQ. The CDR3 totals 16 residues. Trimming left V 4 bases short and J 0 bases short, with 14 bases between. The CDR3 nucleotides read TGCGCCAGCAGCAACCAACCCGGGGACTCTGGAAACACCATATATTTT. Protein sequence: CASSNQPGDSGNTIYF.

This clone was seen only once. This chain connects TRBV11-2 to TRBJ1-4; D call uncertain. V was trimmed by 7 bases and J by 8 bases, leaving 26 bases between them. The CDR3 loop spans 17 amino acids. Germline V lookup: CDR1 SGHAT, CDR2 FQNNGV. CDR3 DNA sequence: TGTGCCAGCATCCAATCGCGGCCCCCTTTAAGAGGGGAAAAACTGTTTTTT. Translation: CASIQSRPPLRGEKLFF.